This TCR beta chain comes out of a study of blood T cell repertoires in COVID-19. In the study overall: The study drew acute and convalescent COVID-19 samples from the United States, Italy and Spain.

Germline lookup yields CDR1 SGDLS and CDR2 YYNGEE. The CDR3 sequence is 15 residues long. The V and J ends lost 4 bases and 4 bases, in that order; junction bases with no gene match: 5. Enrolment of Seattle patients took place during active infection, and they were followed longitudinally. Authors' data handling: Amplification from reference gene primers served as the basis for estimated nucleated cell counts. The data were produced by immunoSEQ multiplex PCR, yet TCRdb's version contains in-frame clones alone and is incomplete. Clonal size and the V and J genes are those of that table, whereas D and trimming came from the DNA. Counted here are approximately 300,000 clones, roughly 90% occurring once; the ten biggest clones make up approximately 10%.

The specimen sequenced was peripheral blood. The TCR sequence derives from a woman in her thirties with COVID-19, enrolled during active disease. The chain has TRBV9 and TRBJ2-3, with 11 nucleotides matching TRBD2. The CDR3 DNA follows: TGTGCCAGCAGCTTAGGACTAGCGGGTTCAGATACGCAGTATTTT. Translation: CASSLGLAGSDTQYF.